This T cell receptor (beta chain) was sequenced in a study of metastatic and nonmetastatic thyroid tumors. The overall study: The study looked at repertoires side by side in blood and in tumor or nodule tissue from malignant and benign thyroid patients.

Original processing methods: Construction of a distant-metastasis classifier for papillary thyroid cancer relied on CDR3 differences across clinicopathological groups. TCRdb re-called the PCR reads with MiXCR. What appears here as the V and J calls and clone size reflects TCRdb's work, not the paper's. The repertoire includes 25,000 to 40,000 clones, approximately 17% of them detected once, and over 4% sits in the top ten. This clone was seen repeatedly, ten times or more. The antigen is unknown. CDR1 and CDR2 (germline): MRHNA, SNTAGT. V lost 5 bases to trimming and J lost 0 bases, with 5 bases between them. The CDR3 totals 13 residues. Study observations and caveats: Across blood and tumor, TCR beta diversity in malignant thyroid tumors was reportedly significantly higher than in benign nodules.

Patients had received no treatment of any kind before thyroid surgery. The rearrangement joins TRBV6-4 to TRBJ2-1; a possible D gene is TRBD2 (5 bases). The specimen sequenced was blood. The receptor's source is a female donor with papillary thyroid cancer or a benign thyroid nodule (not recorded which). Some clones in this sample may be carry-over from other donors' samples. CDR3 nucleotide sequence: TGTGCCAGCAGTAGCGGCTCCTACAATGAGCAGTTCTTC. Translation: CASSSGSYNEQFF.